These 11 T cell receptor beta chains were all obtained from the same sample, sequenced in a study of cytomegalovirus exposure and HLA in healthy donors. Use of 60 Vbeta and 13 Jbeta primers characterized the PCR. The repertoire was sequenced with immunoSEQ multiplex PCR; TCRdb's copy has only in-frame clones and lacks some. The sample has 180,000 or so clones, around 85% seen once. The sample taken for sequencing was PBMCs. Receptors were obtained from a young man in good health and CMV-seropositive.

This clone was picked up a small number of times. V is TRBV5-1 and J is TRBJ1-4; 8 bases are shared with TRBD1. CDR1 is SGHRS, CDR2 YFSETQ, per germline. CDR3 size: 13 residues. V trimming: 4 bases; J trimming: 7 bases; junction bases outside the gene matches: 3. This CDR3 is CASSGQGAEKLFF. In DNA, the CDR3 is TGCGCCAGCAGCGGACAGGGAGCTGAAAAACTGTTTTTT.

The V gene is TRBV19, the J gene TRBJ1-1, with D tentatively TRBD1 (5 bases). V was clipped by 3 bases and J by 5 bases, with 10 bases between them. The CDR3 extends over 13 amino acids. The germline CDR1 and CDR2 sequences are LNHDA and SQIVND (reference sequence). CDR3 in amino acids: CASSIQGGTEAFF. The DNA for the CDR3 is TGTGCCAGTAGTATCCAGGGTGGGACTGAAGCTTTCTTT. The complete variable domain, with remaining parts taken from reference TRBV19 and TRBJ1-1, reads DGGITQSPKYLFRKEGQNVTLSCEQNLNHDAMYWYRQDPGQGLRLIYYSQIVNDFQKGDIAEGYSVSREKKESFPLTVTSAQKNPTAFYLCASSIQGGTEAFFGQGTRLTVV.

This rearrangement joins TRBV6-5 to TRBJ1-5; 9 bases align to TRBD1. The CDR3 has 16 residues. The V gene end was trimmed by 1 base and the J gene end by 4 bases; junction bases not matched to a gene: 5. Germline lookup yields CDR1 MNHEY and CDR2 SVGAGI. The CDR3 nucleotides are TGTGCCAGCAGTTACTTAGGACAGGGGACAAATCAGCCCCAGCATTTT. It encodes CASSYLGQGTNQPQHF.

J is TRBJ2-3 and V is TRBV2; tentative D call: TRBD2 (5 bases). V was trimmed by 6 bases and J by 5 bases, leaving 12 bases between them. Germline V gene data show CDR1 as SNHLY and CDR2 as FYNNEI. This CDR3 is built from 13 residues. CDR3 in DNA: TGTGCCAGCAGGTTACTAGGAATAGATACGCAGTATTTT. It is translated as CASRLLGIDTQYF.

The V gene is TRBV14, the J gene TRBJ2-2, with a possible D match to TRBD2 (7 bases). Trimming took off 2 bases at V and 5 bases at J, with 12 bases between the two ends. The CDR3 sequence is 15 residues long. In germline, CDR1 is SGHDN, CDR2 FVKESK. CDR3 in DNA: TGTGCCAGCAGCCAAAGCGCGGGGGCAACCGGGGAGCTGTTTTTT. Translated, it gives CASSQSAGATGELFF.

The chain combines TRBV25-1 with TRBJ2-5; TRBD2 matches 10 bases. CDR1 and CDR2 from the germline V gene are MGHDK and SYGVNS. V was clipped by 7 bases and J by 7 bases; unmatched bases: 9. The CDR3 extends over 14 amino acids. The CDR3 reads CASIASGGPSTQYF. As DNA, the CDR3 is TGTGCCAGCATCGCTAGCGGGGGACCTTCGACCCAGTACTTC.

The chain has TRBV9 and TRBJ2-5, with a tentative D call TRBD2 (6 bases). Germline values: CDR1 SGDLS, CDR2 YYNGEE. V lost 7 bases to trimming and J lost 3 bases, with 19 bases between them. The CDR3 is 15 amino acids. The CDR3 spells CASGRHGEAEETQYF. The CDR3 nucleotides read TGTGCCAGCGGGAGGCACGGGGAAGCAGAAGAGACCCAGTACTTC.

This chain joins TRBV5-4 and TRBJ1-1; 9 nucleotides agree with TRBD1. This CDR3 comprises 14 residues. CDR1 and CDR2 (germline): SGHNT, YYREEE (reference sequence). V lost 4 bases, J lost 3 bases, and 4 bases stayed unmatched. CDR3 coding DNA: TGTGCCAGCAGCGTCCGACAGGGGGACACTGAAGCTTTCTTT. Residues: CASSVRQGDTEAFF.

This chain connects TRBV7-2 to TRBJ2-3; the match to TRBD2 covers 10 bases. V shed 5 bases, J shed 4 bases, and the junction held 6 bases outside the gene matches. The CDR3 spans 15 residues. CDR1 is SGHTA, CDR2 FQGNSA, per germline. CDR3 in DNA: TGTGCCAGCAGCCCCGGGACTAGCGTCCCAGATACGCAGTATTTT. This codes for CASSPGTSVPDTQYF.

The CDR3 is CASSYARGTQYF. CDR3 bases: TGTGCCAGCAGTTACGCCCGAGGAACGCAGTATTTT. The gene calls are TRBV6-6 and TRBJ2-3; D remains unclear. Trimming removed 2 bases at V and 9 bases at J, with 9 bases between. The CDR3 extends over 12 amino acids. In germline, CDR1 is MNHNY, CDR2 SVGAGI (reference sequence).

V gene TRBV29-1 combines with J gene TRBJ2-1, with 9 bases lining up with TRBD1. This CDR3 has 12 amino acids. Germline V CDR1 and CDR2: SQVTM, ANQGSEA. Germline trimming cut 7 bases from V and 5 bases from J; bases unmatched to any gene: 3. The CDR3 DNA follows: TGCAGCGCTGACAGGGGGAACAATGAGCAGTTCTTC. Encoded protein: CSADRGNNEQFF.